These 22 T cell receptor beta chains came from one sample sequenced in a study of siplizumab effects on memory and regulatory T cells. TCRdb keeps only in-frame clones here, not all; method: immunoSEQ multiplex PCR. The table has about 100,000 clones, 90% to 95% seen once. The sample taken for sequencing was Tregs sorted from blood. Every receptor here comes from a human donor in good health.

V is TRBV19 and J is TRBJ1-2; TRBD1 is a possible D gene (5 bases). V was shortened by 3 bases and J by 1 base, with 9 bases between the two germline ends. Germline V gives CDR1 LNHDA, CDR2 SQIVND (reference sequence). This CDR3 has 14 amino acids. CDR3 amino acids: CASSMGRYNYGYTF. CDR3 bases: TGTGCCAGTAGTATGGGACGATATAACTATGGCTACACCTTC.

The chain joins TRBV11-2 to TRBJ1-3, with TRBD1 matching 7 bases. V was clipped by 3 bases and J by 3 bases; unmatched bases: 2. Germline CDR1 reads SGHAT; CDR2 reads FQNNGV. The CDR3 consists of 14 residues. CDR3: CASSFDRVGNTIYF. CDR3 coding DNA: TGTGCCAGCAGCTTCGACAGGGTTGGAAACACCATATATTTT.

This clone appeared a few times. This chain links TRBV6-6 with TRBJ1-1; D remains unclear. The CDR3 covers 16 residues. The germline V and J ends were trimmed by 0 bases and 1 base, with 12 bases remaining between them. From germline, CDR1 is MNHNY and CDR2 SVGAGI (reference sequence). In DNA form, the CDR3 reads TGTGCCAGCAGTTACTCTCGAGGCAGCCAGAACACTGAAGCTTTCTTT. Translation: CASSYSRGSQNTEAFF.

The chain has TRBV19 and TRBJ2-6; D call uncertain. The ends were cut back, 6 bases at V and 0 bases at J, with 12 bases in the middle. Germline V CDR1 and CDR2: LNHDA, SQIVND (reference sequence). This CDR3 has 16 residues. CDR3 coding DNA: TGTGCCAGTAGAGGCAGACCCACCTCTGGGGCCAACGTCCTGACTTTC. This sequence encodes CASRGRPTSGANVLTF.

The chain employs TRBV9 and TRBJ2-2; D might be TRBD1 (5 bases). The CDR3 covers 17 residues. V gave up 0 bases and J gave up 13 bases, with 25 bases separating them. Germline CDR1 and CDR2: SGDLS and YYNGEE. The CDR3 is CASSVGVGQGSLWGLFF. CDR3 DNA sequence: TGTGCCAGCAGCGTAGGGGTAGGGCAGGGCAGCCTATGGGGGCTGTTTTTT.

V is TRBV6-1 and J is TRBJ2-2, with D unclear. The germline CDR1 and CDR2 sequences are MNHNS and SASEGT. Trimming cost V 6 bases and J 5 bases, with 1 base left between them. The CDR3 covers 10 residues. CDR3 in DNA: TGTGCCAGCAGAACCGGGGAGCTGTTTTTT. Encoded protein: CASRTGELFF.

The genes are TRBV2 and TRBJ2-3; possibly TRBD2 for D (5 bases). CDR1 SNHLY and CDR2 FYNNEI come from the germline V gene. This CDR3 has 14 residues. Between the trimmed V and J ends, which lost 6 bases and 4 bases, there was a span of 14 bases. As DNA, the CDR3 is TGTGCCAGCAGCGAAAGGGAGTACGCAGATACGCAGTATTTT. Its translation is CASSEREYADTQYF.

The chain links TRBV5-4 to TRBJ2-5; D tentatively reads TRBD1 or TRBD2 (5 bases each). Germline V gene lookup returns CDR1 SGHNT and CDR2 YYREEE (reference sequence). The V end lost 2 bases, the J end lost 1 base, and 9 bases lay between the germline ends. The CDR3 is 14 amino acids. In DNA, the CDR3 is TGTGCCAGCAGCTTCGAGGGGAGCCAAGAGACCCAGTACTTC. Translated, it gives CASSFEGSQETQYF.

The gene calls are TRBV27 and TRBJ2-1, with unresolved D. Germline V lookup: CDR1 MNHEY, CDR2 SMNVEV (reference sequence). The V and J ends lost 5 bases and 9 bases respectively, with 26 bases between them. The CDR3 has 17 residues. This chain's CDR3 is CASSPLWSAGNPGEQFF. As DNA, the CDR3 is TGTGCCAGCAGTCCACTCTGGAGTGCCGGTAATCCGGGTGAGCAGTTCTTC.

The chain is built from TRBV19 and TRBJ1-5; D call uncertain. V was clipped by 3 bases and J by 0 bases, with 12 bases between them. The germline gives CDR1 LNHDA, CDR2 SQIVND (reference sequence). The CDR3 loop spans 16 amino acids. As DNA, the CDR3 is TGTGCCAGTAGTATTCGTCGTTGGGATAGCAATCAGCCCCAGCATTTT. Protein: CASSIRRWDSNQPQHF.

This sequence joins TRBV11-2 and TRBJ1-3; 10 bases line up with TRBD1. Germline V gene lookup returns CDR1 SGHAT and CDR2 FQNNGV. Trimming took 5 bases from V and 0 from J; bases not matched to a gene: 4. The CDR3 runs to 16 residues. CDR3 protein: CASSRQGAHSGNTIYF. As DNA, the CDR3 is TGTGCCAGCAGCCGACAGGGGGCACACTCTGGAAACACCATATATTTT.

The chain employs TRBV5-1 and TRBJ2-7; 10 bases line up with TRBD1. The germline V gene encodes CDR1 SGHRS and CDR2 YFSETQ. This CDR3 has 14 residues. J gave up 5 bases and V 4 bases, and 6 bases lay outside the gene matches. The chain's CDR3 is CASSRDRGYNEQYF. CDR3 sequence (DNA): TGCGCCAGCAGCCGGGACAGGGGTTACAACGAGCAGTACTTC.

The J gene is TRBJ2-1, the V gene TRBV29-1, with D possibly TRBD2 on 5 matching bases. From germline, CDR1 is SQVTM and CDR2 ANQGSEA. Trimming left V 8 bases short and J 9 bases short, with 14 bases between. There are 11 residues in the CDR3. Here the CDR3 DNA reads TGCAGCTTGAGCAAGGGAGCTGAGCAGTTCTTC. As protein: CSLSKGAEQFF.

The chain combines TRBV27 with TRBJ2-7; 8 bases fit TRBD2. Germline trimming cut 2 bases from V and 2 bases from J; bases unmatched to any gene: 5. The germline V gene encodes CDR1 MNHEY and CDR2 SMNVEV (reference sequence). The CDR3 length is 15 residues. DNA for the CDR3: TGTGCCAGCAGTTTACAGCGGGAGCATGCCTACGAGCAGTACTTC. As protein: CASSLQREHAYEQYF.

The gene calls are TRBV5-1 and TRBJ1-2; TRBD1 matches at 7 bases. The CDR3 has 12 amino acids. The germline V gene has CDR1 SGHRS and CDR2 YFSETQ. V trimming: 4 bases; J trimming: 8 bases; junction bases outside the gene matches: 5. The CDR3 region has the DNA TGCGCCAGCAGCCCCCAGGGGGAAGGCTACACCTTC. Translated, it gives CASSPQGEGYTF. Full variable domain (rest looked up from reference TRBV5-1 and TRBJ1-2): KAGVTQTPRYLIKTRGQQVTLSCSPISGHRSVSWYQQTPGQGLQFLFEYFSETQRNKGNFPGRFSGRQFSNSRSEMNVSTLELGDSALYLCASSPQGEGYTFGSGTRLTVV.

The chain couples TRBV5-1 to TRBJ2-5; the match to TRBD1 covers 7 bases. After removal of 6 bases from V and 5 bases from J, the junction contained 13 bases not matched to a gene. Germline CDR1 reads SGHRS; CDR2 reads YFSETQ. CDR3 length equals 15 residues. The CDR3 is CASTSRQGVLETQYF. The CDR3 region has the DNA TGCGCCAGCACCTCCCGACAGGGCGTTTTGGAGACCCAGTACTTC.

The rearrangement uses TRBV4-2 and TRBJ2-6, with D possibly matching TRBD2 (5 bases). The length of the CDR3 is 18 residues. Per germline, CDR1 LGHNA and CDR2 YNFKEQ. V was trimmed by 2 bases and J by 0 bases, leaving 14 bases between them. CDR3: CASSQRRGWDSGANVLTF. In nucleotides, the CDR3 is TGTGCCAGCAGCCAACGTCGCGGGTGGGACTCTGGGGCCAACGTCCTGACTTTC.

Concerning this clone: The germline gene is not matched at one end of the junction; a read error may be the cause. The CDR3 coding sequence is TGTGCTAGCAGCCAGGGGACTAGCGGGAGTTACGAGCAGTACTTC. As protein: CASSQGTSGSYEQYF. This chain links TRBV7-7 with TRBJ2-7, with TRBD2 matching 14 bases. Germline CDR1 reads SSHAT; CDR2 reads FNYEAQ (reference sequence). The CDR3 totals 15 residues.

V is TRBV6-5 and J is TRBJ2-1, with TRBD2 matching over 12 bases. Trimming removed 6 bases from V and 4 bases from J; junction bases left unmatched: 4. The CDR3 covers 15 residues. CDR1 and CDR2 from the germline V gene are MNHEY and SVGAGI. CDR3: CASSRLAGVYNEQFF. The CDR3 DNA is TGTGCCAGCAGCCGACTAGCGGGAGTATACAATGAGCAGTTCTTC.

The chain uses TRBV2 and TRBJ1-4; TRBD1 is a possible D gene (5 bases). The CDR3 covers 15 residues. Germline loops: CDR1 SNHLY, CDR2 FYNNEI. V was cut by 5 bases and J by 3 bases, with 13 bases left in between. DNA for the CDR3: TGTGCCAGCAGTCTTCAGGGTCTGGCTAATGAAAAACTGTTTTTT. Its translation: CASSLQGLANEKLFF.

Only a few counts were recorded for this clone. The rearrangement links TRBV4-1 to TRBJ1-2; TRBD1 might be the D (6 bases). Trimming shortened V by 4 bases and J by 3 bases, and 15 bases separated the two germline ends. The germline CDR1 and CDR2 sequences are MGHRA and YSYEKL. The CDR3 has 15 residues. This CDR3 is CASSPTQGLDYGYTF. The CDR3 DNA sequence: TGCGCCAGCAGCCCGACACAGGGTTTAGACTATGGCTACACCTTC.

The rearrangement links TRBV28 to TRBJ2-7, with 9 bases matching TRBD1. V was clipped by 5 bases and J by 7 bases; unmatched bases: 12. Germline V lookup: CDR1 MDHEN, CDR2 SYDVKM. This CDR3 is built from 15 residues. The CDR3 DNA reads as TGTGCCAGCAGTGGCGGGGGACAGGGTTCGAGGGAGCAGTACTTC. Translating gives CASSGGGQGSREQYF.